The sequence of this T cell receptor beta chain was determined in a study of a mutant IDH1 vaccine in newly diagnosed glioma. The overall study: Sex among treated patients split about 60% male, around 40% female; mean age was approximately 40 years.

A note on this clone: As yet, its antigen is unknown.

Germline V lookup: CDR1 ENHRY, CDR2 SYGVKD. The trim removed 10 bases at V and 2 bases at J, leaving 8 bases unmatched. CDR3 size: 15 residues. The assay was immunoSEQ multiplex PCR, and TCRdb's table has in-frame clones only and misses some. The table lists roughly 64,000 clones, roughly 71% of them singletons, with 4.7% in the top ten. Time point: week 35, safety follow-up. Every vaccine dose comprised 300 ug of mutant IDH1 20-mer peptide plus topical imiquimod. Donors had new WHO grade 3 or 4 IDH1-mutant, ATRX-lost astrocytomas. This sequence originates from a man over 45 with glioma. This specimen consisted of PBMCs, obtained from a glioma patient whose treatment included an IDH1 peptide vaccine. The V and J genes are TRBV10-3 and TRBJ2-3, with 11 bases fitting TRBD2. The CDR3 nucleotides read TGTGCCACCTTAGGTAGCGGGGGGGCCACAGATACGCAGTATTTT. It codes for CATLGSGGATDTQYF.